Sequencing of this T cell receptor (beta chain) was carried out in a study of blood T cell repertoires in COVID-19. TCRdb's table, derived via immunoSEQ multiplex PCR, lists solely in-frame clones and lacks some. The sample contains hundreds of thousands of clones, roughly 86% of which appear only once. J was trimmed by 2 bases and V by 4 bases; bases with no gene match: 2. This CDR3 spans 13 amino acids. Germline V gene lookup returns CDR1 LNHDA and CDR2 SQIVND (reference sequence). This clone was observed once. J is TRBJ2-7 and V is TRBV19; 7 nucleotides line up with TRBD1. The sequenced sample consisted of peripheral blood. The source is a woman in her 70s with COVID-19, enrolled during active disease. This CDR3 is CASSRQGPYEQYF. Written as DNA, the CDR3 is TGTGCCAGTAGTAGACAGGGACCCTACGAGCAGTACTTC.